Listed below are T cell receptor beta chains from one sample, sequenced in a study of T cell responses to AZD1222 COVID-19 vaccine. Method: immunoSEQ multiplex PCR; TCRdb's copy keeps in-frame clones and lacks some. The table lists about 140,000 clones, about 92% of them singletons. Sequencing was performed on peripheral blood, taken after recovery from COVID-19. The source is an adult who had recovered from COVID-19. Each CDR3 is given with its conserved first and last residue. The order of the fields is clone size, V gene, D gene, J gene, CDR3 DNA, CDR3 protein. A D gene is named only where the DNA matches it firmly. Not all rows give a size; the values are once, few, many and, for expanded clones, a class.

NA,TRBV5-1,NA,TRBJ2-3,TGCGCCAGCAGCCTTCCCGGGCTGCGAGGGCCCACAGATACGCAGTATTTT,CASSLPGLRGPTDTQYF
NA,TRBV19,NA,TRBJ2-2,TGTGCCAGTATACCCGGGACGGTAAATGCCGGGGAGCTGTTTTTT,CASIPGTVNAGELFF
NA,TRBV6-5,TRBD2,TRBJ2-1,TGTGCCAGCAGTAGGGGACTAGCGGGAGGTGAGCAGTTCTTC,CASSRGLAGGEQFF
NA,TRBV7-9,TRBD1,TRBJ1-1,TGTGCCAGCAGCCCATGGGACAGGAACACTGAAGCTTTCTTT,CASSPWDRNTEAFF
NA,TRBV5-1,NA,TRBJ2-1,TGCGCCAGCAGCTTGGCTAGCAGGCACTACAATGAGCAGTTCTTC,CASSLASRHYNEQFF
NA,TRBV5-1,TRBD1,TRBJ2-3,TGCGCCAGCAGCTTGAGGGACAGGGATACAGATACGCAGTATTTT,CASSLRDRDTDTQYF
NA,TRBV27,NA,TRBJ1-5,TGTGCCAGCAGTTTCGGGGGGTTTAGCAATCAGCCCCAGCATTTT,CASSFGGFSNQPQHF
NA,TRBV6-5,NA,TRBJ1-6,TGTGCCAGCAGTTACGGCGAGAGTACCTATAATTCACCCCTCCACTTT,CASSYGESTYNSPLHF
once,TRBV3-1/TRBV3-2,TRBD2,TRBJ2-2,TGTGCCAGCAGCGCGGCGGGCGGGAGAATCACCGGGGAGCTGTTTTTT,CASSAAGGRITGELFF
NA,TRBV6-4,NA,TRBJ2-6,TGTGCCAGCAGTGCCTCCTCGGCAGGGGGGGTCAACGTCCTGACTTTC,CASSASSAGGVNVLTF
NA,TRBV6-1,NA,TRBJ1-2,TGTGCCAGCAGTGACAGTTACTATGGCTACACCTTC,CASSDSYYGYTF
NA,TRBV6-5,NA,TRBJ1-5,TGTGCCAGCAGAAACTCAAACCAAAAACAGCCCCAGCATTTT,CASRNSNQKQPQHF
NA,TRBV7-9,TRBD2,TRBJ2-5,TGTGCCAGCAGCTTAGGCGGAGCGGGAGGAGAGGAGACCCAGTACTTC,CASSLGGAGGEETQYF
NA,TRBV5-1,NA,TRBJ1-1,TGCGCCAGCAGTTCCGGGCCCTTGAACACTGAAGCTTTCTTT,CASSSGPLNTEAFF
NA,TRBV5-6,TRBD1,TRBJ2-4,TGTGCCAGCAGCCATCCGCCTGACAGGGACCCTTACGCCAAAAACATTCAGTACTTC,CASSHPPDRDPYAKNIQYF
NA,TRBV3-1/TRBV3-2,TRBD2,TRBJ2-3,TGTGCCAGCAGCCGGGATCAATCTGGGACTAGCGGGAGGTTCACAGATACGCAGTATTTT,CASSRDQSGTSGRFTDTQYF
NA,TRBV6-2/TRBV6-3,TRBD1,TRBJ2-7,TGTGCCAGCAGTTCGCCTCTCCGGGACAGGGCCGCCTACGAGCAGTACTTC,CASSSPLRDRAAYEQYF
NA,TRBV5-1,NA,TRBJ2-7,TGCGCCAGCGGGAGGGGGACTTCCTACGAGCAGTACTTC,CASGRGTSYEQYF
NA,TRBV3-1/TRBV3-2,TRBD1,TRBJ2-7,TGTGCCAGCAGCCGGAAACCGGGACAGGGGTTCTACGAGCAGTACTTC,CASSRKPGQGFYEQYF
NA,TRBV28,NA,TRBJ1-3,TGTGCCAGCAGGCTCGGGGCACTGGGAAACACCATATATTTT,CASRLGALGNTIYF
NA,TRBV30,NA,TRBJ2-1,TGTGCCTGGAGTGTAGATGAGCAGTTCTTC,CAWSVDEQFF
NA,TRBV5-1,TRBD1,TRBJ2-7,TGCGCCAGCAGCTTGGTAGGGGGCAGCTCCTACGAGCAGTACTTC,CASSLVGGSSYEQYF
once,TRBV6-5,NA,TRBJ2-1,TGTGCCAGCAGCACCGGGCGGGTGGGTGAGCAGTTCTTC,CASSTGRVGEQFF
once,TRBV9,NA,TRBJ1-4,TGTGCCAGCAGTAGGGGGGCTTCTGAGGAAAAACTGTTTTTT,CASSRGASEEKLFF
NA,TRBV6-5,NA,TRBJ2-2,TGTGCCAGCAGTATGCTCGGCTCGAACACCGGGGAGCTGTTTTTT,CASSMLGSNTGELFF
once,TRBV5-4,TRBD1,TRBJ2-7,TGTGCCAGCAGCCACAGGGGGGCGGTCGAGCAGTACTTC,CASSHRGAVEQYF
NA,TRBV4-1,NA,TRBJ2-2,TGCGCCAGCAGCCCCTCGGGGACCGGGGAGCTGTTTTTT,CASSPSGTGELFF
NA,TRBV20-1,NA,TRBJ2-1,TGCAGTGCTACTACGAATGAGCAGTTCTTC,CSATTNEQFF
NA,TRBV5-1,TRBD1,TRBJ2-7,TGCGCCAGCAGCTTGGGACACACCAGGGGGCCCTACGAGCAGTACTTC,CASSLGHTRGPYEQYF
NA,TRBV28,NA,TRBJ1-2,TGTGCCAGCAGATTTCGCCAGGGAGTCAACTATGGCTACACCTTC,CASRFRQGVNYGYTF
NA,TRBV7-9,NA,TRBJ2-2,TGTGCCAGCAGCTTTCTCAGCAGCGGGTCCACCGGGGAGCTGTTTTTT,CASSFLSSGSTGELFF
once,TRBV6-6,TRBD2,TRBJ2-7,TGTGCCAGCAGTCTCCGCGGGGACTCCAGCGGGGGTTCCTACGAGCAGTACTTC,CASSLRGDSSGGSYEQYF
NA,TRBV30,NA,TRBJ1-2,TGTGCCTGGAGAGCGCTTCCCCCGGGCTACACCTTC,CAWRALPPGYTF
few,TRBV5-4,TRBD1,TRBJ1-6,TGTGCCAGCAGCGCGTTGGACAGGGTTAATTCACCCCTCCACTTT,CASSALDRVNSPLHF
few,TRBV5-5,TRBD2,TRBJ2-7,TGTGCCAGCAGCTTACCGGGACTAGCGGGAGGCGAGCAGTACTTC,CASSLPGLAGGEQYF
NA,TRBV6-5,NA,TRBJ1-4,TGTGCCAGCAGTTACGAGGCAGGGAATGAAAAACTGTTTTTT,CASSYEAGNEKLFF
NA,TRBV11-3,NA,TRBJ2-1,TGTGCCAGCAGCTTAGGGGGGAAGAGTAACAATGAGCAGTTCTTC,CASSLGGKSNNEQFF
NA,TRBV21-1,NA,TRBJ2-2,TGTGCCAGCAGCAAAGGGATTGACACCGGGGAGCTGTTTTTT,CASSKGIDTGELFF
NA,TRBV10-3,NA,TRBJ2-5,TGTGCCTCTGGGGCAGGGGAAGAGACCCAGTACTTC,CASGAGEETQYF
NA,TRBV25-1,TRBD1,TRBJ1-5,TGTGCCAGCAGCCCCGGGACAGGGGGATATCAGCCCCAGCATTTT,CASSPGTGGYQPQHF